This T cell receptor beta chain was identified during a study of cytomegalovirus exposure and HLA in healthy donors. About the study: Most donors, roughly 84% of 398 genotyped, fell in the Caucasian-associated ancestry cluster.

PCR primers comprised 60 Vbeta and 13 Jbeta primers. Sequenced by immunoSEQ multiplex PCR; TCRdb stores in-frame clones only, minus some. The sample consists of about 98,000 clones, approximately 80% of them appearing once. The CDR3 is 15 amino acids. With 6 bases removed from V and 6 bases from J, the gap between germline ends came to 18 bases. Germline CDR1 reads SGHRS; CDR2 reads YFSETQ. The receptor was isolated from a man in his sixties in good health and CMV-seropositive. The sequencing sample was made of PBMCs. The chain links TRBV5-1 to TRBJ1-4, with a possible D match to TRBD1 (5 bases). The CDR3 loop is CASTTSGTSDEKLFF. The CDR3 DNA reads TGCGCCAGCACGACGTCGGGGACTTCCGATGAAAAACTGTTTTTT.